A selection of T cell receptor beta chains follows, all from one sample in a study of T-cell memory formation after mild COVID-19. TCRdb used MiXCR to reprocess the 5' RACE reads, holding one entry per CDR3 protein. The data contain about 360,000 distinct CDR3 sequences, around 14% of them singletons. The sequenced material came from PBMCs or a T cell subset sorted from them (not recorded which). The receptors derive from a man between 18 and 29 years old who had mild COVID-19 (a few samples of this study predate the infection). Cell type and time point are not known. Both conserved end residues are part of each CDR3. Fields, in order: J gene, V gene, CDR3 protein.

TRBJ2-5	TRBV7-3	CASSPNGGQETQYF
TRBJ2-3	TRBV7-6	CASSSVDQGEKYF
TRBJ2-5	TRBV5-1	CASRRDGTEKETQYF
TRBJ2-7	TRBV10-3	CAISENVRVLTGEQYF
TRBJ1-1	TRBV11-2	CASSPYTGGDTEAFF
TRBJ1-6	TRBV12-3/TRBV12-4	CASSLGTKPLHF
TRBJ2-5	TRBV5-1	CASSLSLQGQETQYF
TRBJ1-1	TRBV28	CASSFSGQGADTEAFF
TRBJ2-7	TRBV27	CASSLWGGSFDEQYF
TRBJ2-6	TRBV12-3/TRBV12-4	CASSSAAYSGANVLTF
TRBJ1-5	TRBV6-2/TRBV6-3	CASSWMTGVGNQPQHF
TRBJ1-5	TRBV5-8	CASSLFDGNNQPQHF
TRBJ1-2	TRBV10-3	CAISVTGDGYGYTF
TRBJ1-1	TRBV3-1	CASSQDFRNTEAFF
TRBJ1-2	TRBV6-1	CASNQDQLRGYGYTF
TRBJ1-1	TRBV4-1	CASSKRQEYEAFF
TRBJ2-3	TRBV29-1	CSVGGTRGLRDTQYF
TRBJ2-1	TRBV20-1	CSARGGSGTYNEQFF
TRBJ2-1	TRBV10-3	CATSRGGALLNEQFF
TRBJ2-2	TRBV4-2	CASSQPGLVVTGELFF
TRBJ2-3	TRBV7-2	CASSAYHVTDTQYF
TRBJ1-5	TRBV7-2	CASSLGQYQPQHF
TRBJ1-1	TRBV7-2	CASSFADRRAFF
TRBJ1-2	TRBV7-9	CASSYAGALVHGYTF
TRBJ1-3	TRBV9	CASSTTDRASGNTIYF
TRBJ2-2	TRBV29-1	CSVGTSGAVAGELFF
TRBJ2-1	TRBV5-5	CASSWVSGHNEQFF
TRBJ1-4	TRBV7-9	CASSSLPGTANEKLFF
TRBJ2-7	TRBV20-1	CSARDVRAGADEQYF
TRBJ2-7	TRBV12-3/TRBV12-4	CASSRDRAYYEQYF
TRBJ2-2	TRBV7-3	CASSLDAAGELFF
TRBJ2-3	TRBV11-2	CASSHKGGSSTDTQYF
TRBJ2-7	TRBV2	CASSYDRKQYF
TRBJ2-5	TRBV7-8	CASSRGNIAETQYF
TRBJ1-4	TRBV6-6	CASSLVSFTNEKLFF
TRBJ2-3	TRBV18	CASSPGTGKDTQYF
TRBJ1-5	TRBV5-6	CASSLAGTGYQPQHF
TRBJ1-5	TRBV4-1	CASSQDTRVNQPQHF
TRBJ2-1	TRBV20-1	CSARDGPGGGHNEQFF
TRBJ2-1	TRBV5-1	CASSHFRNEQFF
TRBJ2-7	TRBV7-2	CASSLDRAVSYEQYF
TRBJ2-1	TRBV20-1	CSARDQRVGGYNEQFF
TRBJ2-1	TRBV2	CASSEARELLAWFF
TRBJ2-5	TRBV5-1	CASSFRTVQETQYF
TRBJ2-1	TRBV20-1	CIPGQVNYNEQFF
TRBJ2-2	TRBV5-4	CAQGRDPNTGELFF
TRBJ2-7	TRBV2	CASRGVSGEQYF
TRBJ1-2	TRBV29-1	CSVDGGTADDYGYTF
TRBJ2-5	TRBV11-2	CASSLGVSSQETQYF
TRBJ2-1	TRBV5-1	CASSRGRGKNEQFF